The entry that follows covers one T cell receptor beta chain sequence. Its antigen is unknown. Time point: after dendritic cell vaccination, including at tumor progression/relapse. Before vaccination, two weeks after the third vaccination, and at progression, PBMC were collected. The data are from a study of glioma-infiltrating T cells after dendritic cell vaccination. Study results and caveats: Few patients contributed both blood and tumor specimens. No direct clonality-survival link was found; a diverse polyclonal response may matter.

Trimming left V 0 bases short and J 5 bases short, with 16 bases between. The CDR3 extends over 17 amino acids. Germline V gene lookup returns CDR1 MNHEY and CDR2 SMNVEV (reference sequence). Amplification used 60 V beta primers and 13 J beta primers. Clones were sequenced by immunoSEQ multiplex PCR, and TCRdb holds only the in-frame ones, with some missing. The sample holds 99,000 or so clones, approximately 80% seen once. The chain couples TRBV27 to TRBJ2-2; TRBD1 is a possible D gene (6 bases). This receptor was identified in a human donor with glioblastoma. Sequencing was performed on blood, taken after dendritic cell vaccination. CDR3 DNA: TGTGCCAGCAGTTTATCGACAGGCCGGACGTTGACCGGGGAGCTGTTTTTT. It specifies CASSLSTGRTLTGELFF.